This TCR beta chain is drawn from a study of T cells after yellow fever vaccination (dated by TCRdb to between 2018 and 2021). Regarding the research as a whole: The SMART-Seq v4 Ultra Low Input RNA kit was used to prepare libraries from fractions with low cell numbers. To follow T-cell clones before and after both primary and booster YFV17D yellow fever vaccination, bulk TCR alpha and beta repertoires underwent longitudinal sequencing. Two healthy male donors made up the cohort, one aged 18 to 29 years and the other aged 30 to 40 years. Blood samples were taken at several timepoints before and after primary and secondary immunization, and bulk PBMC replicates and cell subsets were isolated.

The junction shows trimming of 2 bases on V and 0 bases on J, plus 12 bases between the germline ends. From its cysteine to its phenylalanine, the CDR3 spans 16 amino acids. The only DNA kept is the CDR3, 48 bases in frame from the first base. CDR1 is given as SGHRS and CDR2 as YFSETQ, both from the germline V gene. In regard to this clonotype: The antigen it binds to is not known. Per-base quality was not reported, and no clone a single base away is much larger than it.

According to the study, the label for this sample's treatment or condition signals: live attenuated yellow fever vaccine strain. PBMCs were isolated from peripheral blood using a standard Ficoll-Paque protocol. Dynabeads CD4 and CD8 positive selection kits were used to isolate CD4 and CD8 T-cell fractions. TriZol was used to extract RNA from bulk PBMCs, CD4 and CD8 fractions, and dextramer-positive and dextramer-negative fractions. The full study reports these points: A small fraction of clonotypes showed up in both the CD4 and CD8 compartments, probably as a result of convergent recombination. Most clones expanded after primary vaccination (approximately 97% of CD4 and 88% of CD8) were re-detected after the booster, suggesting that broad memory maintenance occurred. Compared with the primary T-cell response, the secondary T-cell response was faster but weaker, reaching its peak on day 5 rather than on day 15. Computational filtering was needed because FACS-sorted repertoires could contain abundant contaminating clonotypes from the bulk population. Because the study included only two donors, the extent to which the findings can be generalized is limited.

For sequencing, an Illumina NovaSeq 6000 was employed. TCR cDNA was made using 5'RACE template switching, a step that added a universal primer site and unique molecular identifiers. cDNA synthesis was primed from both the TCR alpha and TCR beta constant segments. Library amplification used two PCR steps, and the second PCR step added sample barcodes and sequencing adapters. Sequencing of libraries was performed on Illumina HiSeq 2500 (2x100 bp) or NovaSeq (2x150 bp). As for how the authors treated the data: Demultiplexing of reads and collapsing into UMI consensus sequences were performed with MIGEC, and V(D)J alignment was carried out with MiXCR. Vaccine-responding clonotypes were identified with edgeR using replicate PBMC samples, with FDR below 0.01 and a log2 fold change above 5 up to day 15 being required. CD4 or CD8 identity was assigned to each bulk clonotype according to whether the clonotype was present at higher abundance in the sequenced CD4 repertoire or the sequenced CD8 repertoire. The raw public reads went through TCRdb reprocessing: fastp at Q25, MiXCR clone calling, in-frame beta chains kept. Merged by CDR3 protein, the rows form single entries marked with the most common genes and DNA. These V and J calls are TCRdb output, not the study's own analysis. The sample table lists fewer than 400,000 distinct CDR3 sequences, around 10% of them with a count of one. The top ten clones comprise under 4% of the sample.

This receptor was identified in a man younger than 35 who received the YFV17D yellow fever vaccine. Sequencing was performed on CD4+ T cells sorted from PBMCs, taken 45 days after the yellow fever booster vaccination. This chain is built from TRBV5-1 and TRBJ2-1, with TRBD2 as a weak D call on 6 bases. The DNA reads TGCGCCAGCAGCTTCGGGGCGGGGAGCTCCTACAATGAGCAGTTCTTC. This sequence encodes CASSFGAGSSYNEQFF.